A single sample is the source of the 26 T cell receptor beta chains below, sequenced in a study of regulatory T cells in long-lasting Graves disease. HTBI primers from iRepertoire and Arm-PCR of CDR3 regions yielded the TCR beta libraries. TCRdb itself ran the multiplex PCR reads through MiXCR, one entry per CDR3 protein. The table records 350,000 to 550,000 distinct CDR3 sequences, 15% to 20% of them present only once. Time point in this sample: newly diagnosed GD, antithyroid drugs for less than 3 months. TCR sequences were obtained from RNA taken from PBMCs. The same data also contributed to another study, on T cells in Graves' hyperthyroidism and ophthalmopathy.

The sample consisted of peripheral blood mononuclear cells (PBMCs), taken at new diagnosis, from a patient treated with antithyroid drugs. The source of these receptors is a woman between 18 and 29 years old with Graves disease.

This clonotype was observed many times. This sequence joins TRBV6-2 or TRBV6-3 and TRBJ2-5; D could derive from TRBD1 or TRBD2 (6 bases each). The CDR3 has 15 amino acids. The germline V and J ends were trimmed by 7 bases and 4 bases, with 19 bases remaining between them. In germline, CDR1 is MNHEY, CDR2 SVGEGT. The CDR3 is CASNLGGRGRETQYF. The CDR3, as DNA: TGTGCCAGCAACCTGGGGGGCAGGGGACGAGAGACCCAGTACTTC.

There are a few counts of this clonotype. The chain joins TRBV5-6 to TRBJ1-1, with D perhaps matching TRBD1 (5 bases). The ends were cut back, 2 bases at V and 10 bases at J, with 18 bases in the middle. Per the germline V gene, CDR1 is SGHDT and CDR2 is YYEEEE. The CDR3 covers 14 residues. The CDR3 loop reads CASSFHLDGGVAFF. The CDR3 region has the DNA TGTGCCAGCAGCTTCCACCTGGACGGAGGGGTAGCTTTCTTT.

This clonotype was seen repeatedly, ten times or more. The chain carries TRBV28 and TRBJ1-1; a possible D gene is TRBD1 (5 bases). The CDR3 consists of 14 residues. Trimming removed 3 bases from V and 0 bases from J, with 8 bases in between. Germline values: CDR1 MDHEN, CDR2 SYDVKM. The CDR3 loop is CASSLMDMNTEAFF. DNA of the CDR3: TGTGCCAGCAGTTTGATGGACATGAACACTGAAGCTTTCTTT.

The table lists this clonotype with many counts. This sequence joins TRBV28 and TRBJ1-1; D perhaps matches TRBD1 (6 bases). The CDR3 is 14 residues long. Trimming took 5 bases from V and 6 from J, leaving 16 bases between them. CDR1 and CDR2 (germline): MDHEN, SYDVKM. The CDR3 region has the DNA TGTGCCAGCAGTGCGGGACACCGCGGAGCTGAAGCTTTCTTT. Protein sequence: CASSAGHRGAEAFF.

V gene TRBV5-1 combines with J gene TRBJ2-2; 10 bases align to TRBD2. CDR1 is SGHRS and CDR2 is YFSETQ in the germline V gene. CDR3 length: 17 amino acids. The V segment lost 4 bases and the J segment 6 bases; nucleotides outside the gene matches: 12. Here the CDR3 reads CASSLGLSSGSPGELFF. The CDR3 region has the DNA TGCGCCAGCAGCCTTGGTTTGTCTAGCGGGAGCCCCGGGGAGCTGTTTTTT. Combining the CDR3 with reference TRBV5-1 and TRBJ2-2 gives the whole variable domain KAGVTQTPRYLIKTRGQQVTLSCSPISGHRSVSWYQQTPGQGLQFLFEYFSETQRNKGNFPGRFSGRQFSNSRSEMNVSTLELGDSALYLCASSLGLSSGSPGELFFGEGSRLTVL.

The sample holds one count of this clonotype. CDR3 coding DNA: TGCAGTGCTAGACGGATGTATGGCTACACCTTC. Amino acid sequence: CSARRMYGYTF. The V gene is TRBV20-1, the J gene TRBJ1-2; D not certain. With 2 bases removed from V and 5 bases from J, the gap between germline ends came to 6 bases. The CDR3 is made up of 11 amino acids. Germline V gene data show CDR1 as DFQATT and CDR2 as SNEGSKA (reference sequence).

The sample holds many counts of this clonotype. The J gene is TRBJ2-3, the V gene TRBV12-3 or TRBV12-4, with D possibly TRBD2 on 6 matching bases. This CDR3 comprises 15 residues. The V gene lost 6 bases and the J gene lost 8 bases, with 21 bases spanning the gap. In nucleotides, the CDR3 is TGTGCCAGCAGCCCCAGTGGCGGGGCCGCGGGTACGCAGTATTTT. This translates into CASSPSGGAAGTQYF.

This clonotype was detected a few times. With a far larger clone one base away, a read error is the likely cause. The V call is TRBV7-9, the J call TRBJ2-3; the match to TRBD2 covers 7 bases. V lost 1 base, J lost 5 bases, and 3 bases stayed unmatched. The CDR3 consists of 14 residues. CDR1 SEHNR and CDR2 FQNEAQ come from the germline V gene (reference sequence). CDR3 DNA sequence: TGTGCCAGCAGCTTAGGAATAGCGGGAGATACGCAGTATTTT. Amino acids: CASSLGIAGDTQYF.

This clonotype appeared many times. The V call is TRBV7-2, the J call TRBJ2-7, with TRBD1 identical over 7 bases. Trimming at V came to 5 bases and at J to 5 bases, leaving 9 bases not matched to a gene. This CDR3 is 14 amino acids long. Looked up from germline, CDR1 is SGHTA and CDR2 is FQGNSA. CDR3 in DNA: TGTGCCAGCAGCATCAGACTTGACAGGGACGAGCAGTACTTC. Amino acids: CASSIRLDRDEQYF.

This clonotype was recorded a few times. For the CDR3, the DNA is TGTGCCAGTAGTATTTGGGGGCAGGATCATGGCTACACCTTC. Its protein is CASSIWGQDHGYTF. The chain carries TRBV19 and TRBJ1-2, with a tentative D call TRBD1 (6 bases). The germline CDR1 and CDR2 sequences are LNHDA and SQIVND (reference sequence). Trimming left V 3 bases short and J 6 bases short, with 14 bases between. There are 14 residues in the CDR3.

The rearrangement links TRBV19 to TRBJ2-1; D gene ambiguous. Trimming pared 1 base from V and 9 bases from J, leaving 4 bases between. This CDR3 spans 11 amino acids. Germline CDR1 and CDR2: LNHDA and SQIVND (reference sequence). The CDR3 spells CASSIVGEQFF. CDR3 in DNA: TGTGCCAGTAGTATAGTCGGTGAGCAGTTCTTC.

This clonotype was counted ten times or more. The CDR3 sequence: CATNRNSYEQYF. CDR3 nucleotides: TGTGCCACCAATCGAAATTCCTACGAGCAGTACTTC. The chain couples TRBV2 to TRBJ2-7; D not certain. V dropped 10 bases and J dropped 1 base, with 11 bases sitting between them. Germline CDR1 and CDR2: SNHLY and FYNNEI. CDR3 length: 12 amino acids.

This clonotype was seen ten or more times. The chain recombines TRBV7-6 with TRBJ2-1; possibly TRBD1 for D (5 bases). Trimming took off 0 bases at V and 7 bases at J, with 22 bases between the two ends. CDR3 length: 18 residues. CDR1 and CDR2 from the germline V gene are SGHVS and FNYEAQ. The CDR3 here is CASSLALGPSGGWNEQFF. The CDR3 region has the DNA TGTGCCAGCAGCTTAGCCCTGGGGCCCTCGGGTGGTTGGAATGAGCAGTTCTTC.

This clonotype was counted between two and nine times. The chain recombines TRBV12-3 or TRBV12-4 with TRBJ1-4; weak D call: TRBD1 (5 bases). This CDR3 spans 14 amino acids. V was cut by 3 bases and J by 4 bases, with 9 bases left in between. Written as DNA, the CDR3 is TGTGCCAGCAGTTTCTCAGGGTATAATGAAAAACTGTTTTTT. This codes for CASSFSGYNEKLFF.

This clonotype was seen just once. The V gene is TRBV4-1, the J gene TRBJ2-3; 7 bases line up with TRBD2. The junction had 6 bases not matched to a gene; V was cut back by 0 bases and J by 0 bases. Looked up from germline, CDR1 is MGHRA and CDR2 is YSYEKL. The CDR3 runs 17 residues. This CDR3 is CASSQDPLAASTDTQYF. DNA of the CDR3: TGCGCCAGCAGCCAAGACCCCCTAGCGGCTAGCACAGATACGCAGTATTTT.

J is TRBJ1-2 and V is TRBV6-2 or TRBV6-3; D is unresolved. The CDR3 spans 14 residues. Germline V gene lookup returns CDR1 MNHEY and CDR2 SVGEGT. Trimming left V 5 bases short and J 2 bases short, with 12 bases between. DNA of the CDR3: TGTGCCAGCAGTGAGAGAGGGCCAAACTATGGCTACACCTTC. This translates into CASSERGPNYGYTF.

The chain employs TRBV5-4 and TRBJ2-7; tentatively, D is TRBD1 or TRBD2 (5 bases each). Deletions cut 5 bases from V and 3 bases from J, with 21 bases between. The germline CDR1 and CDR2 sequences are SGHNT and YYREEE (reference sequence). The CDR3 runs to 16 residues. The CDR3 DNA sequence: TGTGCCAGCAGGCCGTGGAGTGGGGCGGGTGTCTACGAGCAGTACTTC. This sequence encodes CASRPWSGAGVYEQYF.

This clonotype was counted ten times or more. This chain uses TRBV20-1 with TRBJ2-1, with a tentative D call TRBD2 (6 bases). Deletions cut 5 bases from V and 10 bases from J, with 21 bases between. Germline V gene data show CDR1 as DFQATT and CDR2 as SNEGSKA (reference sequence). This CDR3 contains 14 residues. This CDR3 reads CSAQVGTSAWEQFF. CDR3 in DNA: TGCAGTGCTCAGGTGGGGACTTCCGCTTGGGAGCAGTTCTTC.

V gene TRBV5-8 combines with J gene TRBJ1-5, with a possible D match to TRBD1 (6 bases). Germline lookup yields CDR1 SGHTS and CDR2 YDEGEE. The CDR3 loop spans 15 amino acids. The germline V and J ends were trimmed by 3 bases and 4 bases, with 14 bases remaining between them. For the CDR3, the DNA is TGTGCCAGCAGCTGGGGGAGACAGGCGAATCAGCCCCAGCATTTT. Protein sequence: CASSWGRQANQPQHF.

This clonotype was counted at least ten times. The V call is TRBV20-1, the J call TRBJ1-3, with a tentative D call TRBD1 (5 bases). CDR1 is DFQATT and CDR2 is SNEGSKA in the germline V gene (reference sequence). V gave up 0 bases and J gave up 7 bases, with 16 bases separating them. The CDR3 spans 15 residues. The CDR3 DNA reads TGCAGTGCTAGAGATACGGGCGGGACGGCGAACACCATATATTTT. As protein: CSARDTGGTANTIYF.

This clonotype occurred many times. V is TRBV7-2 and J is TRBJ2-7, with 10 bases identical to TRBD2. Trimming at V came to 3 bases and at J to 4 bases, leaving 15 bases not matched to a gene. This CDR3 contains 18 residues. Germline V gene sequence: CDR1 SGHTA, CDR2 FQGNSA. The CDR3 protein is CASSFNRWSSGSVYEQYF. CDR3 DNA: TGTGCCAGCAGCTTTAATAGGTGGTCTAGCGGGAGTGTATACGAGCAGTACTTC.

This clonotype was observed a handful of times. The chain has TRBV7-8 and TRBJ2-7, with D maybe TRBD2 (6 bases). This CDR3 comprises 14 residues. Trimming pared 2 bases from V and 6 bases from J, leaving 14 bases between. Per the germline V gene, CDR1 is SGHVS and CDR2 is FQNEAQ. CDR3 sequence: CASSLSAGRPEQYF. The DNA for the CDR3 is TGTGCCAGCAGCTTATCGGCGGGACGCCCCGAGCAGTACTTC.

The chain is built from TRBV19 and TRBJ1-1; TRBD1 matches 7 bases. The CDR3 has 13 amino acids. Germline V gene lookup returns CDR1 LNHDA and CDR2 SQIVND (reference sequence). V gave up 2 bases and J gave up 4 bases; unmatched junction bases: 1. The DNA of the CDR3 is TGTGCCAGTAGTATACAGGGGGTCACTGAAGCTTTCTTT. Amino acids: CASSIQGVTEAFF.

This clonotype appeared a few times. The V call is TRBV7-2, the J call TRBJ2-1, with 7 bases identical to TRBD1. The germline CDR1 and CDR2 sequences are SGHTA and FQGNSA. The V and J ends lost 5 bases and 7 bases, in that order; junction bases with no gene match: 14. The CDR3 contains 16 residues. CDR3 loop: CASSVVERQGWNEQFF. CDR3 nucleotide sequence: TGTGCCAGCAGCGTAGTGGAGAGACAGGGTTGGAATGAGCAGTTCTTC.

This clonotype has a handful of counts. The chain joins TRBV6-2 or TRBV6-3 to TRBJ2-3; 8 bases match TRBD2. The CDR3 is 10 amino acids. Germline CDR1 reads MNHEY; CDR2 reads SVGEGT. Germline trimming cut 10 bases from V and 13 bases from J; bases unmatched to any gene: 7. CDR3 DNA sequence: TGTGCCACCTTAGCGGGAATAGAGTATTTT. The encoded protein is CATLAGIEYF.

This clonotype was recorded many times. The chain recombines TRBV28 with TRBJ2-2; 13 bases align to TRBD2. The CDR3 covers 17 residues. CDR1 and CDR2 from the germline V gene are MDHEN and SYDVKM. The V and J ends lost 7 bases and 0 bases, in that order; junction bases with no gene match: 5. The CDR3: CASNELAGGPNTGELFF. The CDR3 region has the DNA TGTGCCAGCAACGAACTAGCGGGAGGGCCGAACACCGGGGAGCTGTTTTTT.